The clone carrying this TCR beta chain was counted a few times. The data were taken from a study of immune heterogeneity within non-small cell lung tumors. Trimming took off 7 bases at V and 0 bases at J, with 9 bases between the two ends. This CDR3 comprises 14 residues. CDR1 is MNHEY, CDR2 SMNVEV, per germline (reference sequence). With 32 V and 13 J primers, multiplex PCR amplified the TCR beta CDR3. TCRdb ran MiXCR on the multiplex PCR reads and lists one entry per CDR3 protein. The table includes several thousand distinct CDR3 sequences, roughly 51% detected once. With 600 ng used per sample, the template was genomic DNA from bulk tumor. Several biopsies were spaced far apart within each primary tumor and obtained as surgery took place. Patients underwent curative surgery for non-small cell lung cancer (untreated and newly diagnosed).

This clonotype was sampled from a man aged 55 to 69 with non-small cell lung cancer. Sequencing input: lung tumor tissue. V usage is TRBV27 and J usage is TRBJ2-2; D is uncertain. The CDR3 spells CASKAAPNTGELFF. CDR3 bases: TGTGCCAGCAAGGCGGCCCCGAACACCGGGGAGCTGTTTTTT.